This T cell receptor beta chain appears in the sequencing data of a study of blood T cell repertoires in COVID-19. Across the study: The United States, Italy and Spain supplied acute and convalescent COVID-19 samples. PBMCs, B-cell-depleted T cells, or T cells were the source of the cDNA or gDNA that made up the material.

In germline, CDR1 is KGHDR, CDR2 SFDVKD. The V end was cut by 4 bases, the J end by 0 bases, with 6 bases between. There are 14 residues in the CDR3. In the original processing: Scientists estimated how many nucleated cells there were by amplifying reference gene primers. Produced via immunoSEQ multiplex PCR; TCRdb's table is partial and in-frame only. Clonal size and the V and J genes are those of that table, whereas D and trimming came from the DNA. Of 200,000 or so clones in the sample, roughly 86% are singletons; the top ten hold less than 3.5%. Sequences were obtained from peripheral blood. The receptor's source is a woman in her sixties or seventies with acute or convalescent COVID-19. This chain joins TRBV24-1 and TRBJ1-5, with D unclear. In nucleotides, the CDR3 is TGTGCCACCAGTGAGACTTATAGCAATCAGCCCCAGCATTTT. Translating it yields CATSETYSNQPQHF.